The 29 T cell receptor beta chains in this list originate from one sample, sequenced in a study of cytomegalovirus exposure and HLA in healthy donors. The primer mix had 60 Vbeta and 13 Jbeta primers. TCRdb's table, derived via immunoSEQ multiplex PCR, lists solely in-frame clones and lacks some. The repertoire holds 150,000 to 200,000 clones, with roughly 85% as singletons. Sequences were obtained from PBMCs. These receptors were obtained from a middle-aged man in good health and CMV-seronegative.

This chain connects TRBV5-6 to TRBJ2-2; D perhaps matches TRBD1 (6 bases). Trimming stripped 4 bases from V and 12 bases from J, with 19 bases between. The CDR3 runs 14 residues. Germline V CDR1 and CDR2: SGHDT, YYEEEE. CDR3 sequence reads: CASSIGTNLGQLFF. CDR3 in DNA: TGTGCCAGCAGCATCGGGACAAATTTGGGGCAGCTGTTTTTT.

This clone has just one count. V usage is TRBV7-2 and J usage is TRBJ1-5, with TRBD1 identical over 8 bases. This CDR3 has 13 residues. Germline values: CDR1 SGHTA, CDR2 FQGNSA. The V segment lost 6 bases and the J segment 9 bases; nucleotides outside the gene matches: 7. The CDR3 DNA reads TGTGCCAGCAGGCTCGGACAGGGAAGGCCCCAGCATTTT. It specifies CASRLGQGRPQHF.

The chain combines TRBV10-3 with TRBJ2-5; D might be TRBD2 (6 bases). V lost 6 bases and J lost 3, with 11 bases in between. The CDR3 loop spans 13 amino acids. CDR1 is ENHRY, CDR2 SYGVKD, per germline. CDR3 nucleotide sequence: TGTGCCATCAGCAAGGAGGGTAAAGAGACCCAGTACTTC. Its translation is CAISKEGKETQYF.

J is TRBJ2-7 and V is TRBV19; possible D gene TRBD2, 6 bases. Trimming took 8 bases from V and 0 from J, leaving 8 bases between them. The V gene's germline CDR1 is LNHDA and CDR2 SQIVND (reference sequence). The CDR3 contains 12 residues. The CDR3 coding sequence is TGTGCCAGTCGGGGGATCTCCTACGAGCAGTACTTC. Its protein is CASRGISYEQYF.

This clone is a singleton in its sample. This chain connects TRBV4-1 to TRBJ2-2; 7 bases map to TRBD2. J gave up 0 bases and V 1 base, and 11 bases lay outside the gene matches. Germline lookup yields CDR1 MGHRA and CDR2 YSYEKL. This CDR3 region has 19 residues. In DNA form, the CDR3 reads TGCGCCAGCAGCCAAGCCTGGCTAGCGGCTAACTCGAACACCGGGGAGCTGTTTTTT. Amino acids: CASSQAWLAANSNTGELFF.

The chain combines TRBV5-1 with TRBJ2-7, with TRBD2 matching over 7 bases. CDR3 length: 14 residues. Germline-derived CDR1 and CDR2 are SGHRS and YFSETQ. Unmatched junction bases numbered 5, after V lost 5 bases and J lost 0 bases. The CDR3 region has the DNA TGCGCCAGCAGTTTAAGCGGGACCTCCTACGAGCAGTACTTC. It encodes CASSLSGTSYEQYF.

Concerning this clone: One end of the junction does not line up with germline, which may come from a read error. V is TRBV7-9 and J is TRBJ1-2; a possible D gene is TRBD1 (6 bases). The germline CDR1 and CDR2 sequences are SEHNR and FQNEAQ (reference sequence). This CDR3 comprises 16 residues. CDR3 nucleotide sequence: TGTTCCAGCAGCTTAGGCACAGGGAGGGAGGCCTATGGCTACACCTTC. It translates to CSSSLGTGREAYGYTF.

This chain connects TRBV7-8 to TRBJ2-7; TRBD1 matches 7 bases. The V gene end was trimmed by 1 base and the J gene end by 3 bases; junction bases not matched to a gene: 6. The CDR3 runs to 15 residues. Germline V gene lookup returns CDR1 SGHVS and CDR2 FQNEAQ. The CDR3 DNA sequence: TGTGCCAGCAGCTTAGGAGGGGCAGGGGGCTACGAGCAGTACTTC. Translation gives CASSLGGAGGYEQYF.

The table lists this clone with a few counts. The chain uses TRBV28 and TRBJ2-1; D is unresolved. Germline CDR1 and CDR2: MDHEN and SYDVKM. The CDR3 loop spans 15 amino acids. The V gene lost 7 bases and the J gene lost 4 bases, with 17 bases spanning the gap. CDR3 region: CASTTALVGYNEQFF. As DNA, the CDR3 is TGTGCCAGCACCACCGCCCTAGTTGGGTACAATGAGCAGTTCTTC.

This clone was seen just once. The DNA of the CDR3 is TGTGCCAGCAGCTTGGCACCGCCCCAAGAGACCCAGTACTTC. Encoded protein: CASSLAPPQETQYF. The chain couples TRBV7-2 to TRBJ2-5, with D hard to call. Germline-derived CDR1 and CDR2 are SGHTA and FQGNSA. V lost 3 bases and J lost 1, with 9 bases in between. This CDR3 has 14 residues.

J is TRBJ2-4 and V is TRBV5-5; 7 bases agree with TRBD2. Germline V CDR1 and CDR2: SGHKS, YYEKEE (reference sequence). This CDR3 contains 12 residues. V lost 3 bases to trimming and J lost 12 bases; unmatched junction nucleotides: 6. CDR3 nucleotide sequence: TGTGCCAGCAGCTCGGTGGGGAGGGCTCAGTACTTC. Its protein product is CASSSVGRAQYF.

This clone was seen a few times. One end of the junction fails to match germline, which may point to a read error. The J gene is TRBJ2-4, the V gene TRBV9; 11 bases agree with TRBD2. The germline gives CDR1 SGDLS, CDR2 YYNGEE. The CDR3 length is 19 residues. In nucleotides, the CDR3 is TGTGCCAGCAGCCCCCTCCCGGGACTAGCGGCTGAAGCCAAAAACAGTCAGTACTTC. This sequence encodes CASSPLPGLAAEAKNSQYF. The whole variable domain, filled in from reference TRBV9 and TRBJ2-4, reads DSGVTQTPKHLITATGQRVTLRCSPRSGDLSVYWYQQSLDQGLQFLIQYYNGEERAKGNILERFSAQQFPDLHSELNLSSLELGDSALYFCASSPLPGLAAEAKNSQYFGAGTRLSVL.

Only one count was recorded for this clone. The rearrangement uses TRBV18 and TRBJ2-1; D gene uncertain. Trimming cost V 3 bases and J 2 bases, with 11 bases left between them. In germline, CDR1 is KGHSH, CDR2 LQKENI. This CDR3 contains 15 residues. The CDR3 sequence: CASSPSVAAYNEQFF. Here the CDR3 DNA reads TGTGCCAGCTCACCCAGTGTAGCAGCCTACAATGAGCAGTTCTTC.

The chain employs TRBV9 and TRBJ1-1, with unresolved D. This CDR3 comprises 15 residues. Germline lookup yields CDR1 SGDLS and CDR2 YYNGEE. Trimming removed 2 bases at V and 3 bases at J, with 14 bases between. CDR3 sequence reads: CASSVSSFRDTEAFF. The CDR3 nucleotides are TGTGCCAGCAGCGTCTCCTCCTTCCGGGACACTGAAGCTTTCTTT.

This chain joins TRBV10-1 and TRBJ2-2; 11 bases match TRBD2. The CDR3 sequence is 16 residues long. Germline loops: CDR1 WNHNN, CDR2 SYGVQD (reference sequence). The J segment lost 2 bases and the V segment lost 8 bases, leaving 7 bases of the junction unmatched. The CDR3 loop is CASQPGLAGNTGELFF. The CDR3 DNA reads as TGCGCCAGCCAACCTGGACTAGCGGGCAACACCGGGGAGCTGTTTTTT.

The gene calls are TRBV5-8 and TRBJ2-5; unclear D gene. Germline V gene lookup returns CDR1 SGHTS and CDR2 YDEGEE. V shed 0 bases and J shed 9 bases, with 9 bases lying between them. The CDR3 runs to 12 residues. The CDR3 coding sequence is TGTGCCAGCAGCTTGGTGGGCCTCGCCCAGTACTTC. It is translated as CASSLVGLAQYF.

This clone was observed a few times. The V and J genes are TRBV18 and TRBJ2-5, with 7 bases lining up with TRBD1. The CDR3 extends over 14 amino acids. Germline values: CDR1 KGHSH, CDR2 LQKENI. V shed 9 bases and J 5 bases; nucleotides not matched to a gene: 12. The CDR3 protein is CASSPNGQAETQYF. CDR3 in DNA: TGTGCCAGTTCTCCGAACGGACAGGCGGAGACCCAGTACTTC.

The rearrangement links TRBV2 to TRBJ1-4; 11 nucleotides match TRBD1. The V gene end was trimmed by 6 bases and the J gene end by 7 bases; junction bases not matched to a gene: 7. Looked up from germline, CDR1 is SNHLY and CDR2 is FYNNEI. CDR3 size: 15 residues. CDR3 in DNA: TGTGCCAGCAGGGTCTCGGGGACAGGGGGTGAAAAACTGTTTTTT. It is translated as CASRVSGTGGEKLFF. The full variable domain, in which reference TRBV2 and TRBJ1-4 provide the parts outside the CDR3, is EPEVTQTPSHQVTQMGQEVILRCVPISNHLYFYWYRQILGQKVEFLVSFYNNEISEKSEIFDDQFSVERPDGSNFTLKIRSTKLEDSAMYFCASRVSGTGGEKLFFGSGTQLSVL.

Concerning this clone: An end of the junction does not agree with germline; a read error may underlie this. The CDR3 sequence is CSSSFAGRTSYEQYF. The CDR3 coding sequence is TGTTCCAGCAGCTTCGCGGGGAGAACCTCCTACGAGCAGTACTTC. The rearrangement joins TRBV7-9 to TRBJ2-7; tentatively, D is TRBD2 (6 bases). Germline loops: CDR1 SEHNR, CDR2 FQNEAQ (reference sequence). The CDR3 has 15 amino acids.

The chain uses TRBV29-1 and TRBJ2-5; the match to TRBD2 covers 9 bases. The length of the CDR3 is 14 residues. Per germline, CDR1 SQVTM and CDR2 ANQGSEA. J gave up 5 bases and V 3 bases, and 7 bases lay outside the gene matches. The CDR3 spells CSVDYVSGRETQYF. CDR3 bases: TGCAGCGTTGATTACGTCAGCGGGAGGGAGACCCAGTACTTC.

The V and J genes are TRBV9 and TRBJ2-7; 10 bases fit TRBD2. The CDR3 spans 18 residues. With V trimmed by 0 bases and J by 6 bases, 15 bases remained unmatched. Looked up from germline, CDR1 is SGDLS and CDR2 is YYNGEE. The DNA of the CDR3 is TGTGCCAGCAGCGTAGATGGGTTGGGGACCAGCGGGAGGGTCGAGCAGTACTTC. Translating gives CASSVDGLGTSGRVEQYF.

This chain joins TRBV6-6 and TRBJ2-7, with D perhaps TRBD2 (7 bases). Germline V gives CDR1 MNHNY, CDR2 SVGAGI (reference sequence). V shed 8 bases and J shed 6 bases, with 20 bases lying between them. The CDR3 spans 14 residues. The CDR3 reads CASSPNGGRGEQYF. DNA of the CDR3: TGTGCCAGCTCACCCAACGGGGGGCGGGGCGAGCAGTACTTC.

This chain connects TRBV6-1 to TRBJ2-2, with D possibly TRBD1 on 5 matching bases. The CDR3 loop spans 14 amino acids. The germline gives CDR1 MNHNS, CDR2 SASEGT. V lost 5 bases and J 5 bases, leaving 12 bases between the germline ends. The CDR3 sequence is CASSLLQGTGELFF. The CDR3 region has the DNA TGTGCCAGCAGTCTACTCCAGGGTACCGGGGAGCTGTTTTTT.

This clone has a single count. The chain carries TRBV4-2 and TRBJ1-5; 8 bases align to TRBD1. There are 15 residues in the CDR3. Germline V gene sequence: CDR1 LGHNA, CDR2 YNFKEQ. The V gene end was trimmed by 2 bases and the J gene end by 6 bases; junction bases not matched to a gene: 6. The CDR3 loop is CASSQIQGAGQPQHF. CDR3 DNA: TGTGCCAGCAGCCAAATCCAGGGGGCTGGTCAGCCCCAGCATTTT.

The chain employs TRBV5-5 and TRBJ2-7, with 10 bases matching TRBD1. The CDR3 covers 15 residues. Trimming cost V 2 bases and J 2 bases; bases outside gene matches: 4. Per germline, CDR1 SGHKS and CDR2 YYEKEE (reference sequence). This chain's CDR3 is CASSLRTGGTYEQYF. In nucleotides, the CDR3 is TGTGCCAGCAGCTTAAGGACAGGGGGAACCTACGAGCAGTACTTC. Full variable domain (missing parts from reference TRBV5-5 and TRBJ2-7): DAGVTQSPTHLIKTRGQQVTLRCSPISGHKSVSWYQQVLGQGPQFIFQYYEKEERGRGNFPDRFSARQFPNYSSELNVNALLLGDSALYLCASSLRTGGTYEQYFGPGTRLTVT.

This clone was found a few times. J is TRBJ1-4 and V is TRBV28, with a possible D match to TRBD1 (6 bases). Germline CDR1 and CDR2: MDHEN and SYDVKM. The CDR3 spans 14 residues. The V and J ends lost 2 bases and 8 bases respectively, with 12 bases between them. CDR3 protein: CASSLPGESEKLFF. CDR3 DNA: TGTGCCAGCAGTTTACCAGGGGAGTCGGAAAAACTGTTTTTT.

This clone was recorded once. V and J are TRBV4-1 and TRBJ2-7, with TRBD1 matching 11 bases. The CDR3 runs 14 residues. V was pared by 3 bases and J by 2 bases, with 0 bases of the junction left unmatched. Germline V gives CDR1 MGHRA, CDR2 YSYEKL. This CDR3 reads CASSQGQGAYEQYF. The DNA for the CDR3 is TGCGCCAGCAGCCAGGGACAGGGGGCCTACGAGCAGTACTTC.

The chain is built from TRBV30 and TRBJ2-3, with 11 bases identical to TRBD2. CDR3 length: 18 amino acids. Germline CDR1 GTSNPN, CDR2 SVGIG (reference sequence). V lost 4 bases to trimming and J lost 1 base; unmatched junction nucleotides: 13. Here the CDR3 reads CAWTLPTSGSGGTDTQYF. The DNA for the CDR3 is TGTGCCTGGACCCTTCCCACTAGCGGGAGTGGGGGCACAGATACGCAGTATTTT.

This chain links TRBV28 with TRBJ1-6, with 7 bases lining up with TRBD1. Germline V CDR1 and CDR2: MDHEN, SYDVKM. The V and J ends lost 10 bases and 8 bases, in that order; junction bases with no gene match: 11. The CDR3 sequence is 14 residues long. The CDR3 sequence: CAIQTGPWDSPLHF. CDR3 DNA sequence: TGTGCCATACAGACAGGGCCTTGGGATTCACCCCTCCACTTT.